Included here is one TCR beta chain sequence, with context. This clonotype was found a few times. Its recognized antigen is unknown. Per-base qualities were not stored, and no clone one base away is much larger. The germline V gene provides CDR1 MGHDK and CDR2 SYGVNS. V is pruned by 2 bases and J by 6 bases, leaving 3 bases of the junction without a gene match. The CDR3 numbers 14 residues from cysteine through phenylalanine. The entry retains the CDR3 DNA only, 42 bases that are in frame from base 1. This sample stems from a study of early T cells in non-severe SARS-CoV-2 infection (dated by TCRdb to the early 2020s). At the level of the whole study: Because TCR sequencing relied on bulk RNA taken from unsorted whole blood, pairing of alpha and beta chains was not possible.

The protocol used for the library was 5' RACE. These reads were obtained on a NextSeq 500. To correct for sequencing error and PCR bias, the TCR library protocol tagged individual cDNA molecules with unique molecular identifiers. Sequencing covered both TCR alpha and beta chains, and within each sample the abundances of alpha and beta sequences were tightly co-correlated. The source study handled its data this way. Decombinator V4 was used to annotate the V gene, J gene and CDR3 of the TCR sequences. Expanded TCRs were defined as changing significantly between any two time points under a Poisson model with p below 0.0001. TCR abundances were normalised to the total number of TCRs sequenced per sample and were expressed as counts per million. TRAV1-2 paired with TRAJ12, TRAJ20 or TRAJ33 defined MAIT TCRs, while TRAV10 paired with TRAJ18 defined iNKT TCRs. VDJdb, accessed 1 November 2021, was searched for CMV, EBV and SARS-CoV-2 annotated TCRs, with TCRs annotated for multiple antigens excluded. TCRdb reprocessing: public reads trimmed at Q25 with fastp, clones called with MiXCR, in-frame beta chains kept. Every distinct CDR3 protein forms one entry, paired with its most common genes and DNA. These V and J calls originate from TCRdb's pipeline instead of the authors' own analysis. This sample is represented by some 100,000 distinct CDR3 sequences; 14% to 15% of them were singletons. Together, the top ten hold approximately 0.5% of the sample.

What the research found in general, with its limitations: VDJdb matching was skewed toward anti-spike CD8 responses, so virus-specific expansions were likely underestimated and private and CD4 specificities were missed.

Set within a cohort of healthcare workers in London, UK, this nested case-control study involved weekly PCR testing of nasopharyngeal swabs along with blood sampling. Healthcare workers were enrolled in the week of the UK lockdown, from 23 to 31 March 2020, and were followed every week for up to roughly 15 weeks. The receptor was isolated from an adult who was a healthcare worker with PCR-confirmed SARS-CoV-2 infection or an uninfected control (not recorded which). Material for sequencing was whole blood. The rearrangement combines TRBV25-1 with TRBJ2-2; 7 of the junction bases match TRBD1. The sequence in DNA is TGTGCCAGCAGTGAACAGACAGGGCCCGGGGAGCTGTTTTTT. Protein translation: CASSEQTGPGELFF.